The rows below give T cell receptor beta chains drawn from one sample of a study of blood T cell repertoires in COVID-19. The method was immunoSEQ multiplex PCR; TCRdb's version includes in-frame clones alone and lacks a portion of them. The sample lists roughly 300,000 clones; about 85% were seen once. Input material: peripheral blood. The source of these receptors is a human donor in a cohort sampled during active COVID-19. CDR3s include the opening cysteine and the closing phenylalanine or tryptophan. The D gene is left open where the match is weak. Rows give clone size only sometimes, using once, few, many, or a class for an expanded clone.

j_call | v_call | clone_size | d_call | cdr3_nt | cdr3_aa
TRBJ1-3 | TRBV18 | few | TRBD1 | TGTGCCAGCTCACCATCCCAGCCAGGGGGCTCTGGAAACACCATATATTTT | CASSPSQPGGSGNTIYF
TRBJ2-5 | TRBV7-2 | once | TRBD2 | TGTGCCAGCAGCGCGGACGGCCGACTAGCGTACGAAGAGACCCAGTACTTC | CASSADGRLAYEETQYF
TRBJ2-2 | TRBV29-1 | NA | TRBD2 | TGCAGCGCTGGCGCTAGCGGGAGTGTCGGGGAGCTGTTTTTT | CSAGASGSVGELFF
TRBJ2-7 | TRBV3-1/TRBV3-2 | NA | NA | TGTGCCAGCAGCCAAAAAGGGGGGGGGCTCGAGCAGTACTTC | CASSQKGGGLEQYF
TRBJ2-7 | TRBV4-1 | many | TRBD2 | TGCGCCAGCAGCCAAGTATTTGGGGCCGGGGGGGCAAGGCAGTACTTC | CASSQVFGAGGARQYF
TRBJ2-5 | TRBV5-1 | NA | TRBD1 | TGCGCCAGCAGCTTACAGGGGGCGAGTGAGACCCAGTACTTC | CASSLQGASETQYF
TRBJ2-7 | TRBV7-2 | NA | TRBD2 | TGTGCCAGCAGCTTAGCCGGGACTAGCGGGAGGGCCGGTGAGCAGTACTTC | CASSLAGTSGRAGEQYF
TRBJ1-1 | TRBV2 | NA | NA | TGTGCCAGCAGTGAAGTAAGTGCCTCGGGTCAAGCTTTCTTT | CASSEVSASGQAFF
TRBJ2-3 | TRBV7-2 | once | TRBD2 | TGTGCCACTTCACGGGGCGGGGGTAAAGGGGATACGCAGTATTTT | CATSRGGGKGDTQYF
TRBJ2-4 | TRBV19 | NA | NA | TGTGCCAGTAGTCCCCGGGAGTGGGCCAAAAACATTCAGTACTTC | CASSPREWAKNIQYF
TRBJ2-6 | TRBV7-2 | NA | NA | TGTGCCAGCAGCCCGAGCCGGTCTGGGGCCAACGTCCTGACTTTC | CASSPSRSGANVLTF
TRBJ1-2 | TRBV5-6 | NA | NA | TGTGCCAGCAGCCCCTACGGAGCCTATGGCTACACCTTC | CASSPYGAYGYTF
TRBJ2-2 | TRBV30 | NA | NA | TGTGCCTGGGAGAGAGGCGGGGAGCTGTTTTTT | CAWERGGELFF
TRBJ1-5 | TRBV28 | many | NA | TGTGCCACCAATCGGGGGGGGACCAATCAGCCCCAGCATTTT | CATNRGGTNQPQHF
TRBJ2-1 | TRBV19 | NA | NA | TGTGCCAGTAGTGTGGGTTGGCGGGGCAAAAGATCCTACAATGAGCAGTTCTTC | CASSVGWRGKRSYNEQFF
TRBJ2-2 | TRBV19 | NA | TRBD2 | TGTGCCAGTAGCGCGGGGGGCCTGAGTAACACCGGGGAGCTGTTTTTT | CASSAGGLSNTGELFF
TRBJ1-1 | TRBV3-1/TRBV3-2 | NA | NA | TGTGCCAGCAGCCGAGGAGGGGAGAACACTGAAGCTTTCTTT | CASSRGGENTEAFF
TRBJ2-5 | TRBV20-1 | NA | NA | TGCAGTGCTAGTGGTTCGGGAACTTTGAAGACCCAGTACTTC | CSASGSGTLKTQYF
TRBJ2-3 | TRBV3-1/TRBV3-2 | NA | NA | TGTGCCAGCAGCCCGTCGGGAGATACGCAGTATTTT | CASSPSGDTQYF
TRBJ1-6 | TRBV19 | NA | NA | TGTGCCAGCCAAACGGGACATCTGAATTCACCCCTCCACTTT | CASQTGHLNSPLHF
TRBJ2-1 | TRBV19 | NA | NA | TGTGCCAGTAGTAGGGGCTTTTCCTACAATGAGCAGTTCTTC | CASSRGFSYNEQFF
TRBJ1-5 | TRBV28 | NA | NA | TGTGCCAGCAGTCCCTCACACGAAGCCCGCGGGGTAAACGATCAGCCCCAGCATTTT | CASSPSHEARGVNDQPQHF
TRBJ1-2 | TRBV6-5 | few | NA | TGTGCCAGCACCCCGACAGGTGGAGGCTACACCTTC | CASTPTGGGYTF
TRBJ1-2 | TRBV7-2 | once | TRBD1 | TGTGCCAGCAGCTTCGGACAGGGGGATGGCTACACCTTC | CASSFGQGDGYTF
TRBJ1-1 | TRBV7-9 | NA | NA | TGTGCCAGCAGCTCAGCCCCCTTGAACACTGAAGCTTTCTTT | CASSSAPLNTEAFF
TRBJ2-2 | TRBV29-1 | NA | TRBD2 | TGCAGCGGGACCGGGACTAGCGGGAGGGCCGGGGAGCTGTTTTTT | CSGTGTSGRAGELFF
TRBJ1-2 | TRBV4-3 | NA | NA | TGCGCCAGCAGCCAATCTATCCGGACAGAAGCTAACTATGGCTACACCTTC | CASSQSIRTEANYGYTF
TRBJ2-2 | TRBV5-1 | NA | TRBD2 | TGCGCCAGCAGCTTGGAGGTTCGAGCGGGAGACACCGGGGAGCTGTTTTTT | CASSLEVRAGDTGELFF